This T cell receptor (beta chain) is drawn from a study of blood T cells in healthy people across ages (dated by TCRdb to between 2014 and 2016). About the full investigation: In model experiments, roughly one uniquely barcoded TCR beta cDNA molecule per two T cells was captured by template switching. The donors were divided into four age groups: young (average about 15 years), middle-aged (about 40), aged (about 60) and long-lived (roughly 88). To avoid experimental bias, donors of different ages were spread randomly across the sequencing lanes. Two additional independent replicas of 1 million unique cDNA reads from the same blood draw were analyzed for two donors (one aged 18 to 30 and one aged 80 or older). Age-related changes in TCR beta repertoire diversity were measured in the study by deep sequencing normalized with unique cDNA molecular identifiers. Points the paper makes about the study in general: Donor CMV infection status was unknown, potentially confounding age-related changes in expanded clonotypes. The long-lived group showed more naive CD4+ T cells, fewer expanded clones and increased TCR diversity than the aged group, suggesting age selection. Estimates of total diversity based on one million sequenced T cells were considered lower bounds and underestimates. Observed TCR beta diversity correlated strongly with the percentage of naive T cells measured by flow cytometry. Since profiling was done on bulk unsorted PBMCs, naive and antigen-experienced compartments could not be conclusively compared. Observed TCR beta diversity per million T cells fell roughly linearly with age, and a significant reduction was already apparent by age about 43.

About this clonotype itself: The antigen it binds to is not known. Nothing much larger sits one base from this clone, and base qualities are not available.

Relative to germline, V is missing 4 bases and J is missing 6 bases, with 11 bases of the junction outside any gene match. The CDR3 numbers 16 residues from cysteine through phenylalanine. Only CDR3 DNA is held: 48 bases, read in frame from base 1. The germline V gene specifies ENHRY as CDR1 and SYGVKD as CDR2. The library was produced with 5' RACE. The sample was run on an Illumina HiSeq 2500. A second PCR of roughly 7 to 12 cycles was run with a J-beta primer mix and a sample-barcoded 5' primer. A unique molecular identifier was introduced onto each TCR beta cDNA molecule by a template-switch 5' adaptor carrying 12 random nucleotides. Each sample yielded at least 2.5 million CDR3-containing paired-end reads. First-strand cDNA was synthesized from all RNA with the Mint cDNA synthesis kit, primed by a TRBC-specific oligonucleotide. All cDNA was treated with uracil-DNA glycosylase and then went through a first 18-cycle PCR with the universal primers M1SS and BC2_uni_R. Turning to the authors' computational methods: For normalization, 1 million high-quality reads, each with a distinct molecular identifier, were randomly selected from each sample. Reads sharing molecular identifiers were discarded rather than binned into consensus sequences. MiTCR, set to a Q25 quality threshold and the strictest error-elimination algorithm, was used for CDR3 identification, clonotype clustering and error correction. A nonparametric unseen species model with Euler transformation was used to estimate lower-bound total TCR beta diversity. Starting from the raw public reads, TCRdb applied fastp trimming at Q25, assembled clones with MiXCR and retained in-frame beta chains. Each CDR3 protein appears once, grouped with its most common genes and DNA. The V and J calls follow TCRdb's processing rather than the paper's. This sample gives approximately 600,000 distinct CDR3 sequences in total; approximately 50% of them show up just once. The ten most abundant clones make up around 37% of the sample.

The donors were some 36 Caucasian individuals from Russia, aged 6 to 90 years, who were systemically healthy. Roughly 10 milliliters of peripheral blood were drawn from each donor into EDTA-treated Vacutainer tubes. Ficoll-Paque density-gradient centrifugation was used to isolate PBMCs, with at least 7 million per sample. Trizol reagent was used to extract total RNA from the PBMCs, yielding at least 5.5 micrograms per sample. For every donor, an aliquot of PBMCs went through flow cytometry to measure the percentages of naive CD45RAhigh/CD27high T cells. The chain is assembled from TRBV10-3 and TRBJ2-1, and 8 bases in between align with TRBD2. The receptor's source is a man in his sixties in good health. Sequencing was carried out using blood. The CDR3 is CAISALGGASVNEQFF. At the DNA level, the sequence is TGTGCCATCAGTGCACTCGGGGGGGCCTCTGTCAATGAGCAGTTCTTC.